A selection of T cell receptor beta chains follows, all from one sample in a study of identical twins. Via MiXCR, TCRdb re-called the 5' RACE reads, giving one row per CDR3 protein. The sample includes fewer than 550,000 distinct CDR3 sequences, roughly an eighth seen only once; the top ten take approximately 1%. A further study also used this sample, focusing on yellow fever vaccine responses in identical twins.

The sequencing input was CD4+ T cells sorted from blood. These receptors all stem from a woman younger than 30 in good health. CDR3s include the opening cysteine and the closing phenylalanine or tryptophan. A D gene is named only where the DNA matches it firmly. Size tells how often a clone was seen (once, few, many) or the class of an expanded clone, and some rows leave it out.

D gene: NA
J gene: TRBJ2-3
V gene: TRBV19
clone size: NA
CDR3 protein: CASTNRDVSTDTQYF
CDR3 DNA: TGTGCCAGTACTAACCGGGACGTAAGCACAGATACGCAGTATTTT

D gene: TRBD1
J gene: TRBJ2-5
V gene: TRBV3-1
clone size: NA
CDR3 protein: CASSQVLGQAPQYF
CDR3 DNA: TGTGCCAGCAGCCAAGTTTTAGGACAGGCACCCCAGTACTTC

D gene: NA
J gene: TRBJ2-5
V gene: TRBV6-2/TRBV6-3
clone size: few
CDR3 protein: CASRVRETQYF
CDR3 DNA: TGTGCCAGCAGGGTACGGGAGACCCAGTACTTC

D gene: NA
J gene: TRBJ2-3
V gene: TRBV20-1
clone size: NA
CDR3 protein: CSATSMTSTDTQYF
CDR3 DNA: TGCAGTGCTACTAGCATGACTAGCACAGATACGCAGTATTTT

D gene: NA
J gene: TRBJ2-7
V gene: TRBV18
clone size: few
CDR3 protein: CASSSTGSHEQYF
CDR3 DNA: TGTGCCAGCTCGTCTACAGGGTCCCACGAGCAGTACTTC

D gene: NA
J gene: TRBJ1-6
V gene: TRBV30
clone size: few
CDR3 protein: CAWSPARASPLHF
CDR3 DNA: TGTGCCTGGAGTCCCGCCCGGGCATCACCCCTCCACTTT

D gene: TRBD2
J gene: TRBJ2-4
V gene: TRBV5-1
clone size: few
CDR3 protein: CASSPGLAGTLAKNIQYF
CDR3 DNA: TGCGCCAGCAGCCCGGGACTAGCGGGGACCTTAGCCAAAAACATTCAGTACTTC

D gene: TRBD1
J gene: TRBJ1-2
V gene: TRBV28
clone size: NA
CDR3 protein: CASSNPGQGRRYTF
CDR3 DNA: TGTGCCAGCAGCAACCCGGGACAGGGGAGACGCTACACCTTC

D gene: NA
J gene: TRBJ2-4
V gene: TRBV19
clone size: few
CDR3 protein: CASMGQLLAKNIQYF
CDR3 DNA: TGTGCCAGTATGGGGCAGCTTCTAGCCAAAAACATTCAGTACTTC

D gene: NA
J gene: TRBJ2-7
V gene: TRBV2
clone size: NA
CDR3 protein: CASSEVLVTSYEQYF
CDR3 DNA: TGTGCCAGCAGTGAAGTGTTAGTCACTTCCTACGAGCAGTACTTC

D gene: TRBD1
J gene: TRBJ1-1
V gene: TRBV20-1
clone size: few
CDR3 protein: CSATSGTGGTEAFF
CDR3 DNA: TGCAGTGCGACTTCCGGGACAGGGGGGACTGAAGCTTTCTTT

D gene: NA
J gene: TRBJ2-3
V gene: TRBV6-2/TRBV6-3
clone size: few
CDR3 protein: CASSYLWDTQYF
CDR3 DNA: TGTGCCAGCAGTTACTTATGGGATACGCAGTATTTT